This T cell receptor (beta chain) is from a study of blood T cell repertoires in COVID-19 (dated by TCRdb to the early 2020s). In terms of the full investigation: Collaborator samples came from the United States, Italy and Spain and covered acute and convalescent phases of COVID-19. The prospective study material was composed of cDNA or gDNA derived from T cells, B-cell-depleted T cells, or PBMCs. Subjects who had been exposed to COVID-19, were actively infected with it, or had recovered from it provided the deeply sampled blood TCRbeta repertoires that made up the dataset. The repertoires were released in a freely available public database intended as a resource for research on the immune response to SARS-CoV-2. The samples were drawn from two sources: the first 160 participants of the ongoing ImmuneRACE study, and 950 to 1,500 subjects contributed by 6 global collaborators. The sample metadata nearly always contained a de-identified subject ID, COVID-19 status, age in years and sex. Where available, HLA class I and class II types were obtained from metadata supplied by the sample provider rather than from assay-based typing. Results the study describes overall, beyond this receptor: The amount of clinical and demographic metadata varied by source and participant and was provided uncurated.

Compared with germline, V lacks 4 bases and J lacks 9 bases; bases without a gene match: 8. The germline V gene yields SGHTA for CDR1 and FQGNSA for CDR2. Spanning cysteine to phenylalanine, the CDR3 consists of 14 amino acids. Left in the record is the CDR3 DNA by itself, 42 bases read in frame from the first base. The collaborating institutions used their own protocols to collect whole blood in K2EDTA tubes. Collaborator samples were shipped for TCRbeta analysis as frozen whole blood, isolated PBMCs, or DNA extracted from either sample type. TCRbeta CDR3 regions were amplified from genomic DNA by means of the immunoSEQ Assay, a bias-controlled multiplex PCR. In the source study's methods: The number of nucleated cells in each sample was estimated from the amplification of reference gene primers within the assay. To quantify the absolute abundance of each unique TCRbeta CDR3 rearrangement, sequence reads were collapsed and filtered. For each sample, productive Simpson clonality was calculated as the square root of Simpson's diversity index across productive rearrangements. Drawn from immuneACCESS, this table holds only the in-frame rearrangements with V and J called that TCRdb kept. Clones are partly lost; checked studies trace under half to an unresolved V gene and leave the rest unexplained. V, J and clone size reflect that table, while D and trimming were determined from the DNA. For this sample the table gives 76,000 or so clones, of which over 75% were detected only once. The biggest ten clones account for roughly 10% of the sample.

Note on this clone: Its antigen remains undetermined. No base qualities exist here, and no much larger clone lies one base off it.

This TCR was recovered from a man between 50 and 59 years old with acute or convalescent COVID-19. The V gene is TRBV7-2 and the J gene is TRBJ2-5; the junction holds 10 bases that match TRBD1. The sample consisted of peripheral blood. The DNA sequence reads TGTGCCAGCAGCTCGGGACAGGGGCTGGGGGCCCAGTACTTC. Its protein reads: CASSSGQGLGAQYF.